These 32 T cell receptor beta chains originate from one sample sequenced in a study of blood T cell repertoires in COVID-19. The repertoire was sequenced with immunoSEQ multiplex PCR; TCRdb's copy has only in-frame clones and lacks some. Of under 200,000 clones in the sample, around 82% were seen once. Material for sequencing was PBMCs or T cells enriched from blood (not recorded which). These receptors all come from a man between 60 and 75 years old who had recovered from COVID-19.

The CDR3 region has the DNA TGTGCCAGCAGCTGGGGTGGGGCCAATCAGCCCCAGCATTTT. It specifies CASSWGGANQPQHF. The gene calls are TRBV5-4 and TRBJ1-5, with D perhaps TRBD1 (5 bases). This CDR3 has 14 amino acids. V lost 3 bases and J lost 3, with 10 bases in between. Germline-derived CDR1 and CDR2 are SGHNT and YYREEE (reference sequence). The full variable domain, with the rest looked up from reference TRBV5-4 and TRBJ1-5, is ETGVTQSPTHLIKTRGQQVTLRCSSQSGHNTVSWYQQALGQGPQFIFQYYREEENGRGNFPPRFSGLQFPNYSSELNVNALELDDSALYLCASSWGGANQPQHFGDGTRLSIL.

This chain joins TRBV20-1 and TRBJ1-1; TRBD1 might be the D (5 bases). V was pared by 3 bases and J by 1 base, with 12 bases between. The CDR3 runs 14 residues. Germline V gene lookup returns CDR1 DFQATT and CDR2 SNEGSKA (reference sequence). The CDR3 loop reads CSASRRVRNTEAFF. DNA of the CDR3: TGCAGTGCTAGTCGCAGGGTACGGAACACTGAAGCTTTCTTT.

The rearrangement uses TRBV5-4 and TRBJ1-2, with 7 bases matching TRBD1. Germline assignment: CDR1 SGHNT and CDR2 YYREEE (reference sequence). The J segment lost 2 bases and the V segment lost 4 bases, leaving 5 bases of the junction unmatched. The CDR3 runs to 14 residues. CDR3 amino acids: CASSPGQTNYGYTF. CDR3 DNA: TGTGCCAGCAGCCCGGGACAGACGAACTATGGCTACACCTTC.

The chain is built from TRBV11-3 and TRBJ2-2; TRBD1 matches at 8 bases. The CDR3 has 15 residues. V lost 5 bases to trimming and J lost 1 base; unmatched junction nucleotides: 3. Germline lookup yields CDR1 SGHNT and CDR2 YENEEA. This CDR3 is CASSGQGGNTGELFF. The CDR3 bases are TGTGCCAGCAGCGGACAGGGCGGGAACACCGGGGAGCTGTTTTTT.

The sample holds a few counts of this clone. The V call is TRBV27, the J call TRBJ2-3; 8 bases are shared with TRBD2. This CDR3 comprises 17 residues. From germline, CDR1 is MNHEY and CDR2 SMNVEV (reference sequence). Trimming cost V 3 bases and J 2 bases; bases outside gene matches: 10. This CDR3 is CASSFDNQRGYTDTQYF. As DNA, the CDR3 is TGTGCCAGCAGTTTCGACAACCAGCGGGGGTACACAGATACGCAGTATTTT.

The chain recombines TRBV27 with TRBJ1-1, with D uncertain. V was pared by 2 bases and J by 4 bases, with 8 bases between. Germline V gene data show CDR1 as MNHEY and CDR2 as SMNVEV (reference sequence). This CDR3 is 13 amino acids long. The CDR3 reads CASSLIGSTEAFF. The CDR3 DNA sequence: TGTGCCAGCAGTTTAATAGGGAGCACTGAAGCTTTCTTT.

The rearrangement joins TRBV14 to TRBJ2-7, with 8 bases lining up with TRBD2. Trimming removed 2 bases from V and 6 bases from J; junction bases left unmatched: 6. The CDR3 extends over 14 amino acids. The germline CDR1 and CDR2 sequences are SGHDN and FVKESK. CDR3 bases: TGTGCCAGCAGCCAATCTACCGGGGGGGGCGAGCAGTACTTC. Translating it yields CASSQSTGGGEQYF.

The rearrangement links TRBV19 to TRBJ1-3; no clear D. Germline CDR1 LNHDA, CDR2 SQIVND (reference sequence). This CDR3 spans 15 amino acids. V was trimmed by 7 bases and J by 0 bases, leaving 13 bases between them. CDR3 loop: CASNKIPSSGNTIYF. CDR3 sequence (DNA): TGTGCCAGTAATAAAATACCTAGCTCTGGAAACACCATATATTTT.

The chain carries TRBV2 and TRBJ1-5; no clear D. The V gene lost 6 bases and the J gene lost 0 bases, with 12 bases spanning the gap. The germline V gene encodes CDR1 SNHLY and CDR2 FYNNEI. CDR3 length: 15 residues. The CDR3 spells CASSLGTYSNQPQHF. The CDR3, as DNA: TGTGCCAGCAGCCTAGGAACGTATAGCAATCAGCCCCAGCATTTT. The whole variable domain, filled in from reference TRBV2 and TRBJ1-5, reads EPEVTQTPSHQVTQMGQEVILRCVPISNHLYFYWYRQILGQKVEFLVSFYNNEISEKSEIFDDQFSVERPDGSNFTLKIRSTKLEDSAMYFCASSLGTYSNQPQHFGDGTRLSIL.

As DNA, the CDR3 is TGTGCCAGCAGCTTGGCCTTTCGGGACAGGGTTATCGCTTCACCCCTCCACTTT. This translates into CASSLAFRDRVIASPLHF. The J gene is TRBJ1-6, the V gene TRBV5-5; 9 bases line up with TRBD1. The CDR3 spans 18 residues. Germline V gene lookup returns CDR1 SGHKS and CDR2 YYEKEE (reference sequence). V shed 0 bases and J 9 bases; nucleotides not matched to a gene: 13.

The rearrangement uses TRBV6-5 and TRBJ2-3, with a possible D match to TRBD1 (6 bases). V lost 8 bases to trimming and J lost 0 bases, with 15 bases between them. CDR3 size: 15 residues. Germline V gene lookup returns CDR1 MNHEY and CDR2 SVGAGI. The CDR3 here is CASVEAGASTDTQYF. The CDR3 DNA follows: TGTGCCAGCGTAGAAGCAGGGGCTAGCACAGATACGCAGTATTTT.

The chain carries TRBV28 and TRBJ1-1; perhaps TRBD1 as D (5 bases). The CDR3 sequence is 17 residues long. The V end lost 5 bases, the J end lost 0 bases, and 19 bases lay between the germline ends. Germline V CDR1 and CDR2: MDHEN, SYDVKM. CDR3 DNA: TGTGCCAGCAGTGAGTTAGGACAAGGGACTATGAACACTGAAGCTTTCTTT. The encoded protein is CASSELGQGTMNTEAFF. Supplemented by reference TRBV28 and TRBJ1-1, the full variable domain reads DVKVTQSSRYLVKRTGEKVFLECVQDMDHENMFWYRQDPGLGLRLIYFSYDVKMKEKGDIPEGYSVSREKKERFSLILESASTNQTSMYLCASSELGQGTMNTEAFFGQGTRLTVV.

J is TRBJ1-5 and V is TRBV28; D gene ambiguous. The CDR3 is 15 residues long. Germline assignment: CDR1 MDHEN and CDR2 SYDVKM. Trimming cost V 2 bases and J 3 bases, with 11 bases left between them. The CDR3 DNA reads TGTGCCAGCAGTTTAATGAGAGGAGCCAATCAGCCCCAGCATTTT. Amino acid sequence: CASSLMRGANQPQHF.

The J gene is TRBJ1-3, the V gene TRBV7-2; D is possibly TRBD1 (5 bases). This CDR3 has 16 residues. The germline V gene has CDR1 SGHTA and CDR2 FQGNSA. Trimming took off 4 bases at V and 0 bases at J, with 13 bases between the two ends. The CDR3 region is CASSSSGASSGNTIYF. The CDR3 DNA follows: TGTGCCAGCAGCTCCAGCGGGGCCTCCTCTGGAAACACCATATATTTT.

The gene calls are TRBV3-1 (or the pseudogene TRBV3-2) and TRBJ2-1, with D perhaps matching TRBD2 (6 bases). The CDR3 runs 19 residues. V lost 4 bases and J 6 bases, leaving 28 bases between the germline ends. Germline V gives CDR1 LGHDT, CDR2 YNNKEL (reference sequence). The CDR3 region has the DNA TGTGCCAGCAGCCGATTTAGGGTGAAGACTAGATTTATCCCCAATGAGCAGTTCTTC. As protein: CASSRFRVKTRFIPNEQFF.

This clone has at least ten counts. The chain combines TRBV30 with TRBJ1-5; D uncertain. The germline V gene encodes CDR1 GTSNPN and CDR2 SVGIG (reference sequence). CDR3 length: 12 amino acids. The CDR3 region is CAMHGGNQPQHF. CDR3 nucleotide sequence: TGTGCTATGCACGGGGGCAATCAGCCCCAGCATTTT. The complete variable domain, with remaining parts taken from reference TRBV30 and TRBJ1-5, reads SQTIHQWPATLVQPVGSPLSLECTVEGTSNPNLYWYRQAAGRGLQLLFYSVGIGQISSEVPQNLSASRPQDRQFILSSKKLLLSDSGFYLCAMHGGNQPQHFGDGTRLSIL.

This sequence joins TRBV7-2 and TRBJ2-7; D may be TRBD1 (5 bases). Germline CDR1 SGHTA, CDR2 FQGNSA. V lost 1 base and J 0 bases, leaving 10 bases between the germline ends. The CDR3 runs to 15 residues. CDR3 coding DNA: TGTGCCAGCAGCTTAGTTGTGGGGCCCTCCTACGAGCAGTACTTC. This codes for CASSLVVGPSYEQYF.

The V gene is TRBV6-5, the J gene TRBJ1-2; D is unresolved. From germline, CDR1 is MNHEY and CDR2 SVGAGI. The germline V and J ends were trimmed by 6 bases and 3 bases, with 14 bases remaining between them. This CDR3 has 14 amino acids. The CDR3: CASSTLTRDYGYTF. DNA for the CDR3: TGTGCCAGCAGCACACTAACAAGAGACTATGGCTACACCTTC.

This chain connects TRBV15 to TRBJ1-1; 9 nucleotides match TRBD1. Germline lookup yields CDR1 LNHNV and CDR2 YYDKDF (reference sequence). With 2 bases clipped from V and 6 bases from J, the junction kept 10 bases outside the gene matches. The CDR3 length is 16 residues. In nucleotides, the CDR3 is TGTGCCACCAGCAGATTCAAGGGACAGGGAGGAGCTGAAGCTTTCTTT. Amino acids: CATSRFKGQGGAEAFF. Variable domain in full (rest from reference TRBV15 and TRBJ1-1): DAMVIQNPRYQVTQFGKPVTLSCSQTLNHNVMYWYQQKSSQAPKLLFHYYDKDFNNEADTPDNFQSRRPNTSFCFLDIRSPGLGDTAMYLCATSRFKGQGGAEAFFGQGTRLTVV.

The rearrangement links TRBV7-8 to TRBJ2-1; D not certain. V shed 2 bases and J shed 1 base, with 12 bases lying between them. CDR3 length: 16 amino acids. The V gene's germline CDR1 is SGHVS and CDR2 FQNEAQ. The CDR3 reads CASSLLIQSSYNEQFF. CDR3 coding DNA: TGTGCCAGCAGCTTATTGATCCAGTCTTCCTACAATGAGCAGTTCTTC.

The V and J genes are TRBV30 and TRBJ1-2, with TRBD1 matching 9 bases. Trimming at V came to 0 bases and at J to 8 bases, leaving 10 bases not matched to a gene. Germline V gene lookup returns CDR1 GTSNPN and CDR2 SVGIG (reference sequence). The CDR3 runs to 15 residues. The CDR3 reads CAWSVQGQGLSGYTF. In DNA form, the CDR3 reads TGTGCCTGGAGTGTACAAGGACAGGGGCTGAGCGGCTACACCTTC.

This clone was seen once. The chain links TRBV5-1 to TRBJ2-1; TRBD2 matches at 7 bases. Losses at the gene ends were 5 bases for V and 7 bases for J; bases not matched to a gene: 9. Germline loops: CDR1 SGHRS, CDR2 YFSETQ. The CDR3 length is 14 residues. The CDR3 DNA reads as TGCGCCAGCAGTCGGGACTACCCAGGGAATGAGCAGTTCTTC. Encoded protein: CASSRDYPGNEQFF.

The chain links TRBV10-3 to TRBJ2-7; 9 bases agree with TRBD1. CDR3 length: 14 residues. V trimming: 6 bases; J trimming: 0 bases; junction bases outside the gene matches: 3. Per germline, CDR1 ENHRY and CDR2 SYGVKD. CDR3 sequence: CAIRETGGSYEQYF. In DNA, the CDR3 is TGTGCCATCAGAGAGACAGGGGGCTCCTACGAGCAGTACTTC.

The genes are TRBV5-6 and TRBJ2-5, with 11 bases fitting TRBD1. The germline V gene encodes CDR1 SGHDT and CDR2 YYEEEE. Trimming cost V 3 bases and J 5 bases; bases outside gene matches: 6. CDR3 length: 15 amino acids. This CDR3 reads CASSSGQGARETQYF. The DNA of the CDR3 is TGTGCCAGCAGCTCCGGACAGGGGGCAAGGGAGACCCAGTACTTC.

The J gene is TRBJ2-7, the V gene TRBV20-1, with D maybe TRBD2 (7 bases). V was clipped by 6 bases and J by 6 bases, with 12 bases between them. Germline V lookup: CDR1 DFQATT, CDR2 SNEGSKA (reference sequence). The CDR3 covers 11 residues. The CDR3 region is CSASRGAEQYF. CDR3 DNA: TGCAGTGCAAGCCGGGGGGCCGAGCAGTACTTC.

The chain is built from TRBV4-1 and TRBJ2-7; 8 bases are shared with TRBD2. Germline CDR1 reads MGHRA; CDR2 reads YSYEKL. V was pared by 1 base and J by 3 bases, with 2 bases of the junction left unmatched. The CDR3 totals 14 residues. CDR3 region: CASSQVGLVYEQYF. The CDR3 DNA sequence: TGCGCCAGCAGCCAAGTGGGACTAGTCTACGAGCAGTACTTC.

The chain combines TRBV7-2 with TRBJ2-3; 13 positions agree with TRBD2. The trim removed 5 bases at V and 0 bases at J, leaving 5 bases unmatched. The V gene's germline CDR1 is SGHTA and CDR2 FQGNSA. This CDR3 has 17 residues. Written as DNA, the CDR3 is TGTGCCAGCAGCCGGACTAGCGGGGGAGCTAGCACAGATACGCAGTATTTT. Its translation: CASSRTSGGASTDTQYF. The full variable domain, completed using reference TRBV7-2 and TRBJ2-3, is GAGVSQSPSNKVTEKGKDVELRCDPISGHTALYWYRQSLGQGLEFLIYFQGNSAPDKSGLPSDRFSAERTGGSVSTLTIQRTQQEDSAVYLCASSRTSGGASTDTQYFGPGTRLTVL.

As DNA, the CDR3 is TGCGCCAGCAGCCAAGATTCGGCAGGGGGCCCCAATAGCAATCAGCCCCAGCATTTT. Protein: CASSQDSAGGPNSNQPQHF. J is TRBJ1-5 and V is TRBV4-1, with 8 positions matching TRBD1. This CDR3 spans 19 amino acids. V shed 0 bases and J 0 bases; nucleotides not matched to a gene: 10. Germline V gene sequence: CDR1 MGHRA, CDR2 YSYEKL.

V and J are TRBV10-3 and TRBJ2-7; D not resolved. Germline CDR1 ENHRY, CDR2 SYGVKD. V was clipped by 10 bases and J by 0 bases, with 16 bases between them. The CDR3 contains 14 residues. The CDR3: CATQRDFPSYEQYF. The DNA for the CDR3 is TGTGCCACCCAACGCGACTTCCCCTCCTACGAGCAGTACTTC.

The chain carries TRBV27 and TRBJ1-2; D is unclear. The V gene lost 5 bases and the J gene lost 5 bases, with 9 bases spanning the gap. CDR3 size: 12 residues. CDR1 MNHEY and CDR2 SMNVEV come from the germline V gene (reference sequence). Here the CDR3 DNA reads TGTGCCAGCAGTAGGTCGGGTTATGGCTACACCTTC. It yields the protein CASSRSGYGYTF.

CDR3 in DNA: TGTGCCAGCACTCTGGACAGGACCGAAAAACTGTTTTTT. Translated: CASTLDRTEKLFF. The genes are TRBV12-3 or TRBV12-4 and TRBJ1-4, with TRBD1 matching over 7 bases. Germline trimming cut 7 bases from V and 8 bases from J; bases unmatched to any gene: 7. This CDR3 comprises 13 residues.

The genes are TRBV7-2 and TRBJ2-3, with D uncertain. The CDR3 contains 14 residues. Between the trimmed V and J ends, which lost 1 base and 2 bases, there was a span of 7 bases. Germline V gene sequence: CDR1 SGHTA, CDR2 FQGNSA. CDR3 nucleotide sequence: TGTGCCAGCAGCTTAGGGCCGAACACAGATACGCAGTATTTT. Translating gives CASSLGPNTDTQYF.